Listed below are T cell receptor beta chains from one sample, sequenced in a study of cytomegalovirus exposure and HLA in healthy donors. The data were produced by immunoSEQ multiplex PCR, yet TCRdb's version contains in-frame clones alone and is incomplete. The sample yields 150,000 or so clones, 78% seen once. The source material was PBMCs. The receptors here all came from a man aged 35-49 years in good health and CMV-seropositive. CDR3s include the opening cysteine and the closing phenylalanine or tryptophan. Fields, in order: D gene, J gene, clone size, V gene, CDR3 DNA, CDR3 protein. The D gene is left open where the match is weak. Clone size is not always given. Where it is, it says once, few, many or a class for expanded clones.

>-|TRBJ2-2|few|TRBV18
TGTGCCAGCTCTCCGAGGACCGGGGAGCTGTTTTTT
CASSPRTGELFF
>TRBD1|TRBJ2-2|-|TRBV6-5
TGTGCCAGCAGCGAGGGGACAGGGGGTCCCGGGGAGCTGTTTTTT
CASSEGTGGPGELFF
>TRBD1|TRBJ1-4|-|TRBV19
TGTGCCAGTACCCGAGGGGGCTCTGGTGAAAAACTGTTTTTT
CASTRGGSGEKLFF
>TRBD1|TRBJ1-1|-|TRBV19
TGTGCCAGTAGTATAAGACGGGACAGCTCGAACACTGAAGCTTTCTTT
CASSIRRDSSNTEAFF
>TRBD2|TRBJ2-3|-|TRBV12-5
TGTGCTAGTGGTTTGGTGAGCGGGAGTCGGGTCACAGATACGCAGTATTTT
CASGLVSGSRVTDTQYF
>-|TRBJ2-1|-|TRBV6-5
TGTGCCAGCAGTTACTCGGGCGGGGCTCCGGAAAATGAGCAGTTCTTC
CASSYSGGAPENEQFF
>TRBD2|TRBJ2-1|-|TRBV18
TGTGCCAGCTCACTCAGGACTAGCGGGAACTCCTACAATGAGCAGTTCTTC
CASSLRTSGNSYNEQFF
>-|TRBJ1-5|-|TRBV19
TGTGCCAGTAGTATAGTAGGGGGTGGCAATCAGCCCCAGCATTTT
CASSIVGGGNQPQHF
>-|TRBJ2-7|-|TRBV7-8
TGTGCCAGCAGCCTTCCCGTGAGCTCCTACGAGCAGTACTTC
CASSLPVSSYEQYF
>TRBD1|TRBJ1-6|few|TRBV30
TGTGCCATAGCGGGACAGGGGGTTTCACCCCTCCACTTT
CAIAGQGVSPLHF
>-|TRBJ2-7|-|TRBV18
TGTGCCAGCTCACCAGCCTCGGCGGGAAGCTCCTACGAGCAGTACTTC
CASSPASAGSSYEQYF
>TRBD1|TRBJ1-5|-|TRBV2
TGTGCCAGCAGTTTTACAGGGGGGGATCAGCCCCAGCATTTT
CASSFTGGDQPQHF
>TRBD1|TRBJ2-3|-|TRBV29-1
TGCAGCGTTGGGGGCAGGGGGTCTAGCACAGATACGCAGTATTTT
CSVGGRGSSTDTQYF
>TRBD1|TRBJ1-4|few|TRBV7-2
TGTGCCAGCAGCTTAGGCCACAGGGGTCAAAAACTGTTTTTT
CASSLGHRGQKLFF
>TRBD1|TRBJ2-7|-|TRBV15
TGTGCCACCAGCAGAGAAATGGGGACAGGGGACTACGAGCAGTACTTC
CATSREMGTGDYEQYF
>-|TRBJ2-7|-|TRBV5-8
TGTGCCAGCAGCTTGGGAGGTTACGAGCAGTACTTC
CASSLGGYEQYF
>-|TRBJ1-6|-|TRBV5-1
TGCGCCAGCAGCTTGGCCACAGTGACCAATTCACCCCTCCACTTT
CASSLATVTNSPLHF
>-|TRBJ2-5|-|TRBV4-1
TGCGCCAGCAGCCTCTCCGGGGTTCGGTTAGGGTACGAGACCCAGTACTTC
CASSLSGVRLGYETQYF
>TRBD2|TRBJ2-7|-|TRBV2
TGTGCCACCCAGCGGGAGGGCCAAACAACCTACGAGCAGTACTTC
CATQREGQTTYEQYF
>-|TRBJ2-2|-|TRBV18
TGTGCCAGCTCACCAAGGCAGGGTGCCACCGGGGAGCTGTTTTTT
CASSPRQGATGELFF
>-|TRBJ2-7|-|TRBV28
TGTGCCAGCAGTTTGTACGACACGTACGAGCAGTACTTC
CASSLYDTYEQYF